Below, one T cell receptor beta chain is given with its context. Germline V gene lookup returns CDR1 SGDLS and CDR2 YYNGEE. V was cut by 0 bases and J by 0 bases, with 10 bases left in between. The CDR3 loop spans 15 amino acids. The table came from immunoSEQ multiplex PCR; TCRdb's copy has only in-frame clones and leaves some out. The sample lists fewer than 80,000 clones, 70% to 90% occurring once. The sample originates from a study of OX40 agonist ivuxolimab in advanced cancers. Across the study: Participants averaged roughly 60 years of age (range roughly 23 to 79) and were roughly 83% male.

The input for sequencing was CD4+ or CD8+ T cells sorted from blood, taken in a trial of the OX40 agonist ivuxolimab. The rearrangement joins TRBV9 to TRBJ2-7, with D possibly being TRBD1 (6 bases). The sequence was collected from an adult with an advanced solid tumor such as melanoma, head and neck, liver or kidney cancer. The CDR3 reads CASSVGQASSYEQYF. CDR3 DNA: TGTGCCAGCAGCGTAGGACAGGCGAGCTCCTACGAGCAGTACTTC. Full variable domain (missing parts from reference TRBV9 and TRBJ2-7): DSGVTQTPKHLITATGQRVTLRCSPRSGDLSVYWYQQSLDQGLQFLIQYYNGEERAKGNILERFSAQQFPDLHSELNLSSLELGDSALYFCASSVGQASSYEQYFGPGTRLTVT.